This TCR beta chain derives from a study of T cell repertoires in cytomegalovirus infection (dated by TCRdb to between 2019 and 2020). Background for the entire study: Peptide stimulations targeted recently identified HLA-C-restricted CMV epitopes, whose presentation resists viral immunomodulation, together with well-studied HLA-B-restricted epitopes. Because public TCR beta signatures pointed to carriage of CMV infection together with the matching HLA type, the HLA type of each donor mattered for the analysis.

The treatment or condition label, as the study defines it: in vitro stimulation with specific CMV peptide epitopes to enrich CMV-specific T cells. General study outcomes and caveats: Carriers of CMV infection plus the relevant HLA type were discriminated by the cumulative frequency of public TCR beta family members in the study cohort and in an independent roughly 380-donor cohort. The ex vivo response was dominated by HLA-C-restricted CMV-specific TCR beta clonotypes, which also provided the single most frequent clonotype in two of eight donors.

At the junction V is shortened by 8 bases and J by 2 bases, with 7 bases in between. From the cysteine through the phenylalanine, the CDR3 covers 13 amino acids. The only DNA kept is the CDR3, 39 bases in frame from the first base. In the germline V gene, CDR1 corresponds to SGHTA and CDR2 to FQGNSA. Sequenced using an Illumina HiSeq 1500. In TCRdb, the public reads were trimmed at Q25 with fastp and aligned with MiXCR, with productive beta chains retained. CDR3 protein duplicates are merged, each entry listing the most common genes and DNA. The sample profile shows about 500,000 distinct CDR3 sequences; 33% of them were found once. The ten largest clones take up 15% to 20% of the sample. This clonotype was picked up many times. The antigen it recognizes is unknown. Qualities for individual bases were not recorded, and no much larger clone is one base off.

The chain links TRBV7-2 with TRBJ2-6, with the D gene not clear enough to name. Sequencing used cultured PBMCs, obtained from culture after CMV antigen stimulation. This TCR was sampled from a human donor in good health (CMV status not recorded). Some clones in this sample may be carry-over from other donors' samples. The nucleotide sequence is TGTGCCAGCCGTGCGGCTGGGGCCAACGTCCTGACTTTC. Translation gives CASRAAGANVLTF.